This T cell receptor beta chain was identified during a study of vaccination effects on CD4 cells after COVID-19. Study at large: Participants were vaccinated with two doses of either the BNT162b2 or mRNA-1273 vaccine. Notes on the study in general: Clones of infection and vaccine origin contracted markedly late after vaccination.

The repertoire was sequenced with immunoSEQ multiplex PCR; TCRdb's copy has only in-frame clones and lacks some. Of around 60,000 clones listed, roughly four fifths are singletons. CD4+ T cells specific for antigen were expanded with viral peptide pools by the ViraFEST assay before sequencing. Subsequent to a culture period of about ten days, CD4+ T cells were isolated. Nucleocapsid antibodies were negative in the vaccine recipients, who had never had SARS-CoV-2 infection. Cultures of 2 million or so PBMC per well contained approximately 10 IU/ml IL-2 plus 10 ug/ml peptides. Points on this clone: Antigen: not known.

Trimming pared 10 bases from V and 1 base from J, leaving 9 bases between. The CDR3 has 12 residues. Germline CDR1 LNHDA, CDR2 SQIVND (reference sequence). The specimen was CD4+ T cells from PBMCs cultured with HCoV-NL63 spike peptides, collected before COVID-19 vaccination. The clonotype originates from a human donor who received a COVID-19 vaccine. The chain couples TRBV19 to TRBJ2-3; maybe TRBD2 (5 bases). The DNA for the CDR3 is TGTGCCACCGGACTGGGCACAGATACGCAGTATTTT. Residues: CATGLGTDTQYF.